This entry is about one T cell receptor (beta chain). Using RNA transcripts, the TCR beta CDR3 regions were amplified. The library came from an HTBI-primed first-round RT-PCR and a second-round multiplex PCR. From the multiplex PCR reads, TCRdb called clonotypes with MiXCR, one entry per CDR3 protein. Of 500,000 to 700,000 distinct CDR3 sequences in the sample, 39% were seen once. The sample comes from a study of Graves' ophthalmopathy and Graves' hyperthyroidism. This clonotype originated in an adult man with Graves' hyperthyroidism. Sequencing used peripheral blood or thyroid tissue (not recorded which).

CDR3: CASRSRSPYEQYF. The CDR3 bases are TGTGCCAGCAGGAGCAGGAGCCCCTACGAGCAGTACTTC. The V and J genes are TRBV28 and TRBJ2-7, with D unresolved. This CDR3 contains 13 residues. Trimming shortened V by 6 bases and J by 2 bases, and 11 bases separated the two germline ends. In germline, CDR1 is MDHEN, CDR2 SYDVKM.